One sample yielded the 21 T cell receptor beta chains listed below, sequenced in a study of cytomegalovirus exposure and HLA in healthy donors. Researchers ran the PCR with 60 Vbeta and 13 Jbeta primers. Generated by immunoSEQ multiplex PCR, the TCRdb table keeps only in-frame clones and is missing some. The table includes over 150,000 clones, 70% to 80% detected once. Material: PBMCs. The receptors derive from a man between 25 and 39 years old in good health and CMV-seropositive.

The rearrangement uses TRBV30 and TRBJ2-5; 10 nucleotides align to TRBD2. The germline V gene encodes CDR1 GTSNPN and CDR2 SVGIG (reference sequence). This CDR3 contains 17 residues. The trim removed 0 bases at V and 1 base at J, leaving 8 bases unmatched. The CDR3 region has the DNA TGTGCCTGGAGTGTAGGTACTAGCGGGACCTTCCAAGAGACCCAGTACTTC. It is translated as CAWSVGTSGTFQETQYF.

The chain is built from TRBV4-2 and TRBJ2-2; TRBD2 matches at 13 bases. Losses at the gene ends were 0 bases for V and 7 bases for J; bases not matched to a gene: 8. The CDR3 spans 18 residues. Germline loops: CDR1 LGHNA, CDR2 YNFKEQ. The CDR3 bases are TGTGCCAGCAGCCAAGACCCTACTAGCGGGGGGGCCAACGGGGAGCTGTTTTTT. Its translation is CASSQDPTSGGANGELFF.

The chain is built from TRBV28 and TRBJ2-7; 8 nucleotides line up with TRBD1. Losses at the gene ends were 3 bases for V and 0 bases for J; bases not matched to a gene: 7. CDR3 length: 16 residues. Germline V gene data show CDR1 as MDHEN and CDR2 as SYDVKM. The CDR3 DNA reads TGTGCCAGCAGTTTCAATTACAGGGGGATCTCCTACGAGCAGTACTTC. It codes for CASSFNYRGISYEQYF.

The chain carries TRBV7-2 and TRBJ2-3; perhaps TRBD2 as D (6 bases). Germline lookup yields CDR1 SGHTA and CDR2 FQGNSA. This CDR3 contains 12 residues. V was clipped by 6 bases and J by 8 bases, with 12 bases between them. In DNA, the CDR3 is TGTGCCAGCAGTCCTTTCGGGGGTACGCAGTATTTT. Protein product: CASSPFGGTQYF.

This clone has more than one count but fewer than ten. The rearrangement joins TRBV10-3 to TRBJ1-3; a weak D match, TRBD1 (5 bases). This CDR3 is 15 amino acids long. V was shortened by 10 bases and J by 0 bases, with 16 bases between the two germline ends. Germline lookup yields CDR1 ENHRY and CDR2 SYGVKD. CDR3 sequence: CATTNQGSSGNTIYF. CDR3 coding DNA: TGTGCCACCACAAACCAGGGCTCCTCTGGAAACACCATATATTTT.

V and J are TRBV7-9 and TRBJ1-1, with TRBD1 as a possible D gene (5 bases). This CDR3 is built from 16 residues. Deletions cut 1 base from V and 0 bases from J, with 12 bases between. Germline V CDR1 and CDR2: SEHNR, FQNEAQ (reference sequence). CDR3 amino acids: CASSLGSDNMNTEAFF. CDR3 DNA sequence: TGTGCCAGCAGCTTAGGGTCGGACAATATGAACACTGAAGCTTTCTTT.

This CDR3 reads CASSFGGMNTGELFF. CDR3 bases: TGTGCCAGCAGCTTCGGCGGGATGAACACCGGGGAGCTGTTTTTT. V and J are TRBV7-3 and TRBJ2-2; weak D call: TRBD2 (6 bases). The CDR3 length is 15 residues. V lost 3 bases to trimming and J lost 1 base, with 9 bases between them. Germline CDR1 and CDR2: SGHTA and FQGTGA.

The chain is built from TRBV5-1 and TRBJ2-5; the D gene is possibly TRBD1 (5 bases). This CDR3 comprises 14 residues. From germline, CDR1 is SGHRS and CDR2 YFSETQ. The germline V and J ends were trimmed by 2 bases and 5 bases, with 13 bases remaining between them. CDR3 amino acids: CASSFNRLGETQYF. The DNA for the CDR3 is TGCGCCAGCAGCTTTAACAGGCTCGGGGAGACCCAGTACTTC.

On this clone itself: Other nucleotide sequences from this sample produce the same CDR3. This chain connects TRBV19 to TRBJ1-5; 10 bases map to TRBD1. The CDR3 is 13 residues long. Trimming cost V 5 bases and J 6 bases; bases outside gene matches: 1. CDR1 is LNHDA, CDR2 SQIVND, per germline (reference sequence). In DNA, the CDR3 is TGTGCCAGTAGTGGGACAGGGGCTCAGCCCCAGCATTTT. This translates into CASSGTGAQPQHF.

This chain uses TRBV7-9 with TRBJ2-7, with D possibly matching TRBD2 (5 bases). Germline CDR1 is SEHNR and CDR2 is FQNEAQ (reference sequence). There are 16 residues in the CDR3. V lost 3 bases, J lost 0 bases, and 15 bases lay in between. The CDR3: CASSFGLARSSYEQYF. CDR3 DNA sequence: TGTGCCAGCAGCTTCGGACTCGCACGAAGCTCCTACGAGCAGTACTTC.

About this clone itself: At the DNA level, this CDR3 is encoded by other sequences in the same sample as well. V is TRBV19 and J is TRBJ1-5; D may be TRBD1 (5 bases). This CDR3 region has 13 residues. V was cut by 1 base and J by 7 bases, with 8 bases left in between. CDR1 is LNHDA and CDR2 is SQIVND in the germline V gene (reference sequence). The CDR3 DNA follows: TGTGCCAGTAGTATAGGGCAGGGCCAGCCCCAGCATTTT. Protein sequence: CASSIGQGQPQHF.

CDR3 sequence: CASSVGGTGVTEAFF. The DNA of the CDR3 is TGTGCCAGCAGCGTAGGGGGGACAGGGGTCACTGAAGCTTTCTTT. The V gene is TRBV9, the J gene TRBJ1-1; 10 nucleotides match TRBD1. Per germline, CDR1 SGDLS and CDR2 YYNGEE. The CDR3 runs 15 residues. With V trimmed by 0 bases and J by 4 bases, 3 bases remained unmatched.

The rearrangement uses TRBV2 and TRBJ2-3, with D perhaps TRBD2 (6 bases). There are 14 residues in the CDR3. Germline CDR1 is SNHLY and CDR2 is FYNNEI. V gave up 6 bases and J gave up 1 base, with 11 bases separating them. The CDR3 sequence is CASRPGGGTDTQYF. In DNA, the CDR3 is TGTGCCAGCAGACCCGGCGGGGGCACAGATACGCAGTATTTT.

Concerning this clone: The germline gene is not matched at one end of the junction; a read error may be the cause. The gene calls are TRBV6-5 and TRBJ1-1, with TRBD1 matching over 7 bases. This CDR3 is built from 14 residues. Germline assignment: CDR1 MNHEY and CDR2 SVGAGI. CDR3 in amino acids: CVSSYDRANSEAFF. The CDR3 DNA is TGTGTCAGCAGTTACGACAGGGCAAACTCTGAAGCTTTCTTT.

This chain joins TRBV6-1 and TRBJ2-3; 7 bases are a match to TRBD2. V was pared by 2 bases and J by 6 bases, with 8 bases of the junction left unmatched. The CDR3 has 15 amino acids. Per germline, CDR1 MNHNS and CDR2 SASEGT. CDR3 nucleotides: TGTGCCAGCAGTGAAAGCTTCTGGGGGGGGGATACGCAGTATTTT. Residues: CASSESFWGGDTQYF.

CDR3 amino acids: CASSPTERPHNEQFF. CDR3 DNA sequence: TGTGCCAGCAGCCCTACTGAGCGGCCCCACAATGAGCAGTTCTTC. The chain links TRBV7-3 to TRBJ2-1; D may be TRBD2 (5 bases). Germline V gene sequence: CDR1 SGHTA, CDR2 FQGTGA. V was clipped by 5 bases and J by 5 bases, with 16 bases between them. The CDR3 sequence is 15 residues long.

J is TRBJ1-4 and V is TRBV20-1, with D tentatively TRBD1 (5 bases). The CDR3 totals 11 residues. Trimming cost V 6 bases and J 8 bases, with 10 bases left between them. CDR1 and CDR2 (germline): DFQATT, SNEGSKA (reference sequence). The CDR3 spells CSAIDREKLFF. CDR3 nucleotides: TGCAGTGCCATCGACAGAGAAAAACTGTTTTTT.

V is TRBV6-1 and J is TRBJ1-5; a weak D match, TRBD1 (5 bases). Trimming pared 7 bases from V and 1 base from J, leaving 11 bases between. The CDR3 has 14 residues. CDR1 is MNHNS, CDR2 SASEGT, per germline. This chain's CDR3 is CASIGGMSNQPQHF. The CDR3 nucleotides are TGTGCCAGCATCGGGGGGATGAGCAATCAGCCCCAGCATTTT.

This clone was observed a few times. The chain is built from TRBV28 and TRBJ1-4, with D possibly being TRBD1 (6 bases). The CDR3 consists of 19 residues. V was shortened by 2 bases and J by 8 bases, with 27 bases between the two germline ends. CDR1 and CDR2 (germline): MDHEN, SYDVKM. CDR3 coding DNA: TGTGCCAGCAGTTTAGCCCCTCCATTGTCACATTCGGGGGGCGAAAAACTGTTTTTT. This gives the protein CASSLAPPLSHSGGEKLFF. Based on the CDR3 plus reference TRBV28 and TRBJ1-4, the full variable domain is DVKVTQSSRYLVKRTGEKVFLECVQDMDHENMFWYRQDPGLGLRLIYFSYDVKMKEKGDIPEGYSVSREKKERFSLILESASTNQTSMYLCASSLAPPLSHSGGEKLFFGSGTQLSVL.

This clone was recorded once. This CDR3 reads CASSPEGSSGGADTQYF. The CDR3 DNA reads TGTGCCAGCAGCCCAGAAGGGTCTAGCGGGGGGGCCGATACGCAGTATTTT. The chain uses TRBV7-3 and TRBJ2-3, with 12 bases matching TRBD2. Per the germline V gene, CDR1 is SGHTA and CDR2 is FQGTGA. The CDR3 totals 17 residues. The V gene end was trimmed by 5 bases and the J gene end by 6 bases; junction bases not matched to a gene: 12.

The CDR3 coding sequence is TGTGCCAGCAGTTATACTCAGGGTGTCGGCTATGGCTACACCTTC. This codes for CASSYTQGVGYGYTF. J is TRBJ1-2 and V is TRBV6-5; a weak D match, TRBD1 (5 bases). The CDR3 covers 15 residues. Per the germline V gene, CDR1 is MNHEY and CDR2 is SVGAGI. Trimming removed 3 bases from V and 4 bases from J, with 15 bases in between.